Listed here are 19 T cell receptor beta chains from one sample, sequenced in a study of T and B cells in COVID-19 patients. Blood genomic DNA input for TRB amplification was roughly 250-500 ng. BIOMED2 TRB-A/B primer pools were used in multiplex TRB PCR. A single record per CDR3 protein comes from TCRdb applying MiXCR to the multiplex PCR reads. The profile covers 4,500 to 5,000 distinct CDR3 sequences, with 30% to 40% appearing a single time and around 25% taken by the ten largest. Sequencing input: blood. Receptors originate from a human donor who had recovered from COVID-19.

The J gene is TRBJ2-3, the V gene TRBV7-2; TRBD1 aligns across 12 bases. CDR1 is SGHTA and CDR2 is FQGNSA in the germline V gene. The trim removed 4 bases at V and 5 bases at J, leaving 7 bases unmatched. The CDR3 contains 16 residues. CDR3 amino acids: CASSSWGQGAGDTQYF. Written as DNA, the CDR3 is TGTGCCAGCAGCTCCTGGGGACAGGGGGCGGGAGATACGCAGTATTTT.

By sample share, this clonotype is medium-sized. V is TRBV30 and J is TRBJ2-2, with 9 bases identical to TRBD2. V lost 1 base, J lost 8 bases, and 8 bases stayed unmatched. The CDR3 is made up of 15 amino acids. Germline V lookup: CDR1 GTSNPN, CDR2 SVGIG (reference sequence). The CDR3, as DNA: TGTGCCTGGAGTGGTAGCGGGGGAGGATTGGGGGAGCTGTTTTTT. As protein: CAWSGSGGGLGELFF.

This clonotype was seen more than once but under ten times. The chain employs TRBV6-1 and TRBJ2-1, with TRBD2 matching 7 bases. V trimming: 2 bases; J trimming: 6 bases; junction bases outside the gene matches: 7. The CDR3 extends over 15 amino acids. Germline V gives CDR1 MNHNS, CDR2 SASEGT. The CDR3 DNA sequence: TGTGCCAGCAGTGAATTCGCGGGAGTGGGCAATGAGCAGTTCTTC. Its protein product is CASSEFAGVGNEQFF.

This clonotype was seen only a few times. The CDR3, as DNA: TGTGCCCGGACCGAGTTCGGGGGAAAGGAAGCTTTCTTT. Translated: CARTEFGGKEAFF. J is TRBJ1-1 and V is TRBV30; TRBD1 is a possible D gene (5 bases). From germline, CDR1 is GTSNPN and CDR2 SVGIG (reference sequence). This CDR3 contains 13 residues. The V and J ends lost 8 bases and 8 bases respectively, with 21 bases between them.

The V and J genes are TRBV24-1 and TRBJ2-1, with D unresolved. Trimming stripped 0 bases from V and 7 bases from J, with 12 bases between. Germline CDR1 is KGHDR and CDR2 is SFDVKD. CDR3 length: 15 amino acids. The CDR3 spells CATSDLETPKNEQFF. The DNA for the CDR3 is TGTGCCACCAGTGATTTGGAGACACCAAAGAATGAGCAGTTCTTC.

This clonotype is medium-sized. The chain links TRBV6-5 to TRBJ2-1, with 9 bases lining up with TRBD1. The junction had 6 bases not matched to a gene; V was cut back by 5 bases and J by 7 bases. The CDR3 contains 14 residues. CDR1 MNHEY and CDR2 SVGAGI come from the germline V gene. The CDR3 here is CASSAGTGSNEQFF. In DNA, the CDR3 is TGTGCCAGCAGTGCCGGGACAGGGTCGAATGAGCAGTTCTTC.

A few counts support this clonotype. V and J are TRBV6-4 and TRBJ2-7; 7 bases match TRBD1. This CDR3 has 14 amino acids. Germline CDR1 MRHNA, CDR2 SNTAGT. The J segment lost 0 bases and the V segment lost 6 bases, leaving 5 bases of the junction unmatched. CDR3 protein: CASSLDRTSYEQYF. CDR3 DNA sequence: TGTGCCAGCAGCTTGGACAGGACCTCCTACGAGCAGTACTTC.

This clonotype was detected only a few times. CDR3 residues: CASSLVDRDDEQFF. CDR3 sequence (DNA): TGTGCCAGCAGCTTAGTAGACAGGGACGATGAGCAGTTCTTC. The chain has TRBV7-9 and TRBJ2-1; 7 nucleotides align to TRBD1. The trim removed 1 base at V and 8 bases at J, leaving 5 bases unmatched. This CDR3 has 14 residues. Germline V CDR1 and CDR2: SEHNR, FQNEAQ (reference sequence).

By share, this clonotype ranks as medium-sized (0.01 to 0.1%). The chain uses TRBV29-1 and TRBJ2-7, with a weak D call TRBD1 (6 bases). V was pared by 4 bases and J by 1 base, with 17 bases between. CDR3 size: 15 residues. Germline lookup yields CDR1 SQVTM and CDR2 ANQGSEA. CDR3: CSVVRPTGPSYEQYF. The DNA for the CDR3 is TGCAGCGTTGTAAGGCCGACAGGTCCTTCCTACGAGCAGTACTTC.

The J gene is TRBJ2-5, the V gene TRBV14, with D perhaps TRBD1 or TRBD2 (5 bases each). The ends were cut back, 4 bases at V and 0 bases at J, with 12 bases in the middle. CDR1 SGHDN and CDR2 FVKESK come from the germline V gene. The CDR3 extends over 15 amino acids. CDR3 sequence: CASSPPGTYQETQYF. The CDR3 nucleotides read TGTGCCAGCAGCCCCCCTGGGACGTACCAAGAGACCCAGTACTTC.

By sample fraction, this clonotype is medium-sized. The chain carries TRBV6-6 and TRBJ2-5; 13 nucleotides match TRBD2. Germline CDR1 and CDR2: MNHNY and SVGAGI (reference sequence). The CDR3 covers 17 residues. Losses at the gene ends were 6 bases for V and 5 bases for J; bases not matched to a gene: 12. In DNA form, the CDR3 reads TGTGCCAGCAGACAACGAACTAGCGGGAGGGCCGGTGAGACCCAGTACTTC. Amino acid sequence: CASRQRTSGRAGETQYF.

This CDR3 reads CATSDLPPPQHF. In DNA, the CDR3 is TGTGCCACCAGTGACCTCCCCCCGCCCCAGCATTTT. The chain uses TRBV24-1 and TRBJ1-5; D unresolved. The V end lost 4 bases, the J end lost 9 bases, and 9 bases lay between the germline ends. The CDR3 contains 12 residues. Germline CDR1 reads KGHDR; CDR2 reads SFDVKD.

This clonotype was seen only a few times. CDR3 loop: CASSLVPGGGGYTF. CDR3 in DNA: TGTGCCAGCAGCTTAGTACCAGGGGGCGGTGGCTACACCTTC. This chain links TRBV7-2 with TRBJ1-2, with 8 nucleotides matching TRBD1. Germline CDR1 reads SGHTA; CDR2 reads FQGNSA. The CDR3 is made up of 14 amino acids. The ends lost 1 base at V and 7 bases at J; junction bases unmatched: 5. The full variable domain, completed using reference TRBV7-2 and TRBJ1-2, is GAGVSQSPSNKVTEKGKDVELRCDPISGHTALYWYRQSLGQGLEFLIYFQGNSAPDKSGLPSDRFSAERTGGSVSTLTIQRTQQEDSAVYLCASSLVPGGGGYTFGSGTRLTVV.

This clonotype was seen only a few times. The J gene is TRBJ2-1, the V gene TRBV5-6; D is unresolved. Germline CDR1 and CDR2: SGHDT and YYEEEE. The V and J ends lost 1 base and 3 bases respectively, with 5 bases between them. CDR3 size: 13 residues. DNA for the CDR3: TGTGCCAGCAGCTTGAGAGTCTACAATGAGCAGTTCTTC. The encoded protein is CASSLRVYNEQFF.

This clonotype is termed medium-sized. The rearrangement joins TRBV19 to TRBJ2-3, with 16 bases fitting TRBD2. Losses at the gene ends were 6 bases for V and 2 bases for J; bases not matched to a gene: 8. Germline V CDR1 and CDR2: LNHDA, SQIVND (reference sequence). The CDR3 spans 18 residues. DNA of the CDR3: TGTGCCAGTAGGCCCGGGACTAGCGGGAGGGGCCACACAGATACGCAGTATTTT. This codes for CASRPGTSGRGHTDTQYF.

The rearrangement joins TRBV9 to TRBJ1-4, with D perhaps matching TRBD1 (5 bases). This CDR3 is built from 15 residues. The germline V and J ends were trimmed by 1 base and 6 bases, with 13 bases remaining between them. Germline lookup yields CDR1 SGDLS and CDR2 YYNGEE. For the CDR3, the DNA is TGTGCCAGCAGCGTACCCGGGGGGAAGGATGAAAAACTGTTTTTT. It is translated as CASSVPGGKDEKLFF.

Comment on this clonotype: One base away lies a much larger clone, so this may be a sequencing read error. V gene TRBV12-3 or TRBV12-4 combines with J gene TRBJ1-4; D is undetermined. CDR3 length: 15 amino acids. The CDR3 here is CASSLDQFTNKKLFF. The CDR3 nucleotides are TGTGCCAGCAGTTTAGATCAGTTTACTAATAAAAAACTGTTTTTT.

By share of the sample, this clonotype is medium-sized. The V gene is TRBV6-1, the J gene TRBJ2-6; D call uncertain. V dropped 0 bases and J dropped 0 bases, with 3 bases sitting between them. Germline CDR1 MNHNS, CDR2 SASEGT. The CDR3 is 15 residues long. CDR3 bases: TGTGCCAGCAGTGAAGCGGGCTCTGGGGCCAACGTCCTGACTTTC. This codes for CASSEAGSGANVLTF.

The chain combines TRBV5-5 with TRBJ2-5; D not certain. Trimming removed 0 bases at V and 3 bases at J, with 6 bases between. The CDR3 loop spans 13 amino acids. The germline V gene encodes CDR1 SGHKS and CDR2 YYEKEE (reference sequence). This CDR3 reads CASSLALEETQYF. Written as DNA, the CDR3 is TGTGCCAGCAGCTTGGCACTGGAAGAGACCCAGTACTTC.